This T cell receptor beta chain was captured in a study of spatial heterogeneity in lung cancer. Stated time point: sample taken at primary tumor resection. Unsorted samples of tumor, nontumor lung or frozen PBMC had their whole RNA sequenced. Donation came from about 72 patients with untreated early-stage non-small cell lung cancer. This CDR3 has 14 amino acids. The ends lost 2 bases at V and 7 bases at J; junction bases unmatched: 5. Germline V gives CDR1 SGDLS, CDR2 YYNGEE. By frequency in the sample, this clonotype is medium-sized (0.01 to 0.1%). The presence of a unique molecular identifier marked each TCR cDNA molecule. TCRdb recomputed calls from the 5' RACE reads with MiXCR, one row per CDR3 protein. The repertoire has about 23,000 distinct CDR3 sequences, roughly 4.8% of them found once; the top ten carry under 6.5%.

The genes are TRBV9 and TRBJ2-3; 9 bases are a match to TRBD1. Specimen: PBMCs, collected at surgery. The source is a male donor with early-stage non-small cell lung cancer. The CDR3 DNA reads TGTGCCAGCAGCGTGGGGACAGGGCTAAATACGCAGTATTTT. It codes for CASSVGTGLNTQYF.